A single sample gave rise to the 7 T cell receptor beta chains below, sequenced in a study of response to subunit inactivated influenza vaccine (dated by TCRdb to the late 2010s). The library came from RT-PCR. The sequencing machine was an Illumina HiSeq 2500. In TCRdb, the public reads were trimmed at Q25 with fastp and aligned with MiXCR, with productive beta chains retained. Identical CDR3 protein sequences are pooled into one entry, listed with their most common genes and DNA. This sample has 860,000 or so distinct CDR3 sequences in its table, and 21% of those were observed once. The biggest ten clones account for roughly 10% of the sample. The sequencing here drew on PBMCs from blood, taken roughly 5 days after vaccination. The source of these receptors is a middle-aged man who received an inactivated influenza vaccine. Donor details come from another sample of the same person, matched by shared clones.

This clonotype was counted only a few times. The genes are TRBV20-1 and TRBJ1-5, with TRBD1 matching 7 bases. The germline V gene has CDR1 DFQATT and CDR2 SNEGSKA (reference sequence). The CDR3 is 15 amino acids. Germline trimming cut 3 bases from V and 2 bases from J; bases unmatched to any gene: 7. CDR3 sequence (DNA): TGCAGTGCTAGGTTCAGGGGGAAGGGCAATCAGCCCCAGCATTTT. It yields the protein CSARFRGKGNQPQHF.

The chain carries TRBV28 and TRBJ2-5; a weak D match, TRBD1 (5 bases). The CDR3 is 14 amino acids. Trimming pared 5 bases from V and 5 bases from J, leaving 15 bases between. The germline gives CDR1 MDHEN, CDR2 SYDVKM. DNA of the CDR3: TGTGCCAGCAGTATCCAGGGTAGTCGGGAGACCCAGTACTTC. Protein product: CASSIQGSRETQYF. Looking up the rest from reference TRBV28 and TRBJ2-5 gives the full variable domain: DVKVTQSSRYLVKRTGEKVFLECVQDMDHENMFWYRQDPGLGLRLIYFSYDVKMKEKGDIPEGYSVSREKKERFSLILESASTNQTSMYLCASSIQGSRETQYFGPGTRLLVL.

The chain recombines TRBV12-3 or TRBV12-4 with TRBJ2-7; TRBD1 or TRBD2 may be the D gene (5 bases each). The CDR3 extends over 15 amino acids. V lost 6 bases and J 0 bases, leaving 15 bases between the germline ends. The CDR3 coding sequence is TGTGCCAGCAGGCAGGGACGGATGAACTCCTACGAGCAGTACTTC. It yields the protein CASRQGRMNSYEQYF.

The gene calls are TRBV7-2 and TRBJ2-3; 7 positions match TRBD2. The J segment lost 4 bases and the V segment lost 1 base, leaving 8 bases of the junction unmatched. This CDR3 has 16 amino acids. The germline CDR1 and CDR2 sequences are SGHTA and FQGNSA. The chain's CDR3 is CASSLVAGVPADTQYF. The CDR3 DNA sequence: TGTGCCAGCAGCTTAGTGGCGGGAGTTCCCGCAGATACGCAGTATTTT.

The CDR3 bases are TGCGCCAGCAGTGAGTCGAGGCAGCAGAACACTGAAGCTTTCTTT. Protein product: CASSESRQQNTEAFF. The chain is built from TRBV10-2 and TRBJ1-1; D unresolved. CDR1 is WSHSY and CDR2 is SAAADI in the germline V gene. CDR3 length: 15 amino acids. With 0 bases removed from V and 1 base from J, the gap between germline ends came to 9 bases.

The V call is TRBV7-2, the J call TRBJ1-2; D is undetermined. This CDR3 has 15 amino acids. Germline V gene sequence: CDR1 SGHTA, CDR2 FQGNSA. The V and J ends lost 5 bases and 0 bases respectively, with 13 bases between them. In DNA, the CDR3 is TGTGCCAGCAGCCGGGAAGGGAGGTCTAACTATGGCTACACCTTC. As protein: CASSREGRSNYGYTF.

This chain connects TRBV20-1 to TRBJ2-1; D may be TRBD2 (5 bases). Germline V gene data show CDR1 as DFQATT and CDR2 as SNEGSKA (reference sequence). V was trimmed by 0 bases and J by 2 bases, leaving 17 bases between them. This CDR3 is built from 17 residues. In nucleotides, the CDR3 is TGCAGTGCTAGAGACAGGAGGCGGCCCCAAACCTACAATGAGCAGTTCTTC. Protein: CSARDRRRPQTYNEQFF.